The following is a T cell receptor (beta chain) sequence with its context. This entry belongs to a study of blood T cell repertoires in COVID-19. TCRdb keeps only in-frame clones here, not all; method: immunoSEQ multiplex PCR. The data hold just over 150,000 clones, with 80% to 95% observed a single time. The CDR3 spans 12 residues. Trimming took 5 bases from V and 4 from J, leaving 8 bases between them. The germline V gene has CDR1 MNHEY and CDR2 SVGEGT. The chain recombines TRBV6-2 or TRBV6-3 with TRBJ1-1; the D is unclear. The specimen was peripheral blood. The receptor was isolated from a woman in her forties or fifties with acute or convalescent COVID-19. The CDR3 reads CASSQEGTEAFF. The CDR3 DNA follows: TGTGCCAGCAGTCAGGAGGGCACTGAAGCTTTCTTT.